Ten or more counts support the clone carrying this T cell receptor beta chain. This sample's TCRbeta library carried unique molecular identifier barcodes. TCRdb recomputed calls from the PCR reads with MiXCR, one row per CDR3 protein. The sample yields around 680,000 distinct CDR3 sequences, approximately 16% seen once. The data originate from a study of T-cell reconstitution after alpha-beta-depleted transplantation in children. The V gene's germline CDR1 is ENHRY and CDR2 SYGVKD. The CDR3 is 15 amino acids. Trimming stripped 4 bases from V and 9 bases from J, with 20 bases between. Sequencing used PBMCs from the stem cell graft donor, obtained from the stem cell graft. V usage is TRBV10-3 and J usage is TRBJ2-3; the D gene is possibly TRBD1 (5 bases). This receptor was taken from a human donor who donated a stem cell graft to a child with acute myeloid leukemia. The CDR3 protein is CAISAPPPRQNTQYF. CDR3 sequence (DNA): TGTGCCATCAGTGCCCCCCCACCAAGACAGAACACGCAGTATTTT.